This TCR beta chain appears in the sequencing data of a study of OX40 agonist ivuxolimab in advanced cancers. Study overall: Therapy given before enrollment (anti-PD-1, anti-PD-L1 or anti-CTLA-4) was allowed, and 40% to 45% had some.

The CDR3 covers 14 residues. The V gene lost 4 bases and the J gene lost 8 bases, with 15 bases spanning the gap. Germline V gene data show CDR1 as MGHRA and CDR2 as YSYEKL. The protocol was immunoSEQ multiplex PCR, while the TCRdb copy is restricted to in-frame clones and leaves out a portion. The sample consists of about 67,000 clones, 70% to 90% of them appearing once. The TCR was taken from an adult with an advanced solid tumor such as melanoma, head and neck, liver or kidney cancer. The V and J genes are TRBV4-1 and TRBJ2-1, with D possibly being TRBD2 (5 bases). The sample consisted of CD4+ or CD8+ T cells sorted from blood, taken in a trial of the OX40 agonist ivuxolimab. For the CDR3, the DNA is TGCGCCAGCAGCCCCTCGGGAAAGCGCGATGAGCAGTTCTTC. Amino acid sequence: CASSPSGKRDEQFF.